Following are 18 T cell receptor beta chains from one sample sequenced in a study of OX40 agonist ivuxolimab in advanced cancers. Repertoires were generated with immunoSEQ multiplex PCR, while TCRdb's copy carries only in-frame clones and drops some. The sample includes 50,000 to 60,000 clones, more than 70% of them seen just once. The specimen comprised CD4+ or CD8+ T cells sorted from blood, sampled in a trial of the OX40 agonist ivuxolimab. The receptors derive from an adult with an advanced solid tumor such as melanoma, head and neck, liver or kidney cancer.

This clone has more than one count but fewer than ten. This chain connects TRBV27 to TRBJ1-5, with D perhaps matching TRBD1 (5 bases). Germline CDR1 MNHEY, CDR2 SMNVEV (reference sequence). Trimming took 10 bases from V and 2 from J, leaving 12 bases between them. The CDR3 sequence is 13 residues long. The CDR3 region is CATNSGGNQPQHF. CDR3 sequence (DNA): TGTGCCACTAACTCGGGGGGCAATCAGCCCCAGCATTTT.

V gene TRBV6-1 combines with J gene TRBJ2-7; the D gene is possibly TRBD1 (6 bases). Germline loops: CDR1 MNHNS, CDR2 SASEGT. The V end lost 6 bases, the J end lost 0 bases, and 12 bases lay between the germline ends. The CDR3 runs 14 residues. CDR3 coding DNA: TGTGCCAGCAGGGTCCTGGACAGCTCCTACGAGCAGTACTTC. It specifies CASRVLDSSYEQYF.

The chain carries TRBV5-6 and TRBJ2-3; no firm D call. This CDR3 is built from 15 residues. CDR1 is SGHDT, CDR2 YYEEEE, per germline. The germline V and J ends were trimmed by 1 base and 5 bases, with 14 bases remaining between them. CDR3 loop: CASSLPSAGLDTQYF. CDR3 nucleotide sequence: TGTGCCAGCAGCTTGCCCTCCGCCGGTCTAGATACGCAGTATTTT. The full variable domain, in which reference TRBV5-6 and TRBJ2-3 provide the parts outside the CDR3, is DAGVTQSPTHLIKTRGQQVTLRCSPKSGHDTVSWYQQALGQGPQFIFQYYEEEERQRGNFPDRFSGHQFPNYSSELNVNALLLGDSALYLCASSLPSAGLDTQYFGPGTRLTVL.

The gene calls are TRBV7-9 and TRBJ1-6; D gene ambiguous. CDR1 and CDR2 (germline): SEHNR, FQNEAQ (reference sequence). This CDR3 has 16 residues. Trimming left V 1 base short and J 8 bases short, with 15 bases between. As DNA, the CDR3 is TGTGCCAGCAGCTTAGGACTCGTAGGACCTTATTCACCCCTCCACTTT. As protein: CASSLGLVGPYSPLHF.

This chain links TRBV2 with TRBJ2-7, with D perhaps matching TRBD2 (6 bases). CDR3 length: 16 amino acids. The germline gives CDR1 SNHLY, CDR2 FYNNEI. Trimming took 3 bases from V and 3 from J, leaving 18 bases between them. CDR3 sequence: CASSDPSGLSIYEQYF. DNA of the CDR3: TGTGCCAGCAGTGACCCTTCGGGACTTTCTATCTACGAGCAGTACTTC. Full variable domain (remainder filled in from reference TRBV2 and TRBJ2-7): EPEVTQTPSHQVTQMGQEVILRCVPISNHLYFYWYRQILGQKVEFLVSFYNNEISEKSEIFDDQFSVERPDGSNFTLKIRSTKLEDSAMYFCASSDPSGLSIYEQYFGPGTRLTVT.

In DNA form, the CDR3 reads TGTGCCAGCAGCTTCGGGGGAGAGGAGACCCAGTACTTC. Translated, it gives CASSFGGEETQYF. The rearrangement links TRBV7-9 to TRBJ2-5; TRBD2 might be the D (6 bases). Germline V CDR1 and CDR2: SEHNR, FQNEAQ (reference sequence). The V end was cut by 3 bases, the J end by 5 bases, with 10 bases between. The CDR3 totals 13 residues.

The CDR3 DNA reads TGTGCCAGCAGCTTAGAGGGACAGGGAGGAGACTATGGCTACACCTTC. It specifies CASSLEGQGGDYGYTF. The chain recombines TRBV7-8 with TRBJ1-2, with 9 bases lining up with TRBD1. The CDR3 is 16 residues long. V lost 1 base and J lost 3; bases outside the gene matches: 6. Germline V gene lookup returns CDR1 SGHVS and CDR2 FQNEAQ. Filled out from reference TRBV7-8 and TRBJ1-2, the complete variable domain reads GAGVSQSPRYKVAKRGQDVALRCDPISGHVSLFWYQQALGQGPEFLTYFQNEAQLDKSGLPSDRFFAERPEGSVSTLKIQRTQQEDSAVYLCASSLEGQGGDYGYTFGSGTRLTVV.

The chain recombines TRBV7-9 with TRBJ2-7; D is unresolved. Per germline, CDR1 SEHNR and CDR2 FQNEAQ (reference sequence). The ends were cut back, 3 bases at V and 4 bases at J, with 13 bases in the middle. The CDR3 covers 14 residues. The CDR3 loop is CASSFPAWGYEQYF. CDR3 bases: TGTGCCAGCAGCTTCCCCGCTTGGGGTTACGAGCAGTACTTC. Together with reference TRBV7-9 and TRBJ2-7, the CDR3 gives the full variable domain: DTGVSQNPRHKITKRGQNVTFRCDPISEHNRLYWYRQTLGQGPEFLTYFQNEAQLEKSRLLSDRFSAERPKGSFSTLEIQRTEQGDSAMYLCASSFPAWGYEQYFGPGTRLTVT.

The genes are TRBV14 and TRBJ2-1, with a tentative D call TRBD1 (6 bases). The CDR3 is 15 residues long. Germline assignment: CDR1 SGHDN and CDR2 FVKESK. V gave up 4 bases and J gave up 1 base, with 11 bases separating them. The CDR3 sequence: CASSRDINSYNEQFF. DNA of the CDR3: TGTGCCAGCAGCCGGGACATTAATTCCTACAATGAGCAGTTCTTC. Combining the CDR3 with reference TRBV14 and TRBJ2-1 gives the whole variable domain EAGVTQFPSHSVIEKGQTVTLRCDPISGHDNLYWYRRVMGKEIKFLLHFVKESKQDESGMPNNRFLAERTGGTYSTLKVQPAELEDSGVYFCASSRDINSYNEQFFGPGTRLTVL.

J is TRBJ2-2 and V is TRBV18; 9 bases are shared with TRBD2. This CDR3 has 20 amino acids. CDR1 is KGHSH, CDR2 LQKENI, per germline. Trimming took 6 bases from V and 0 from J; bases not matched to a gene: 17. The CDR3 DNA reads TGTGCCAGCTCGCGACTAGCGGACCCACGACATTGGGCGAACACCGGGGAGCTGTTTTTT. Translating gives CASSRLADPRHWANTGELFF.

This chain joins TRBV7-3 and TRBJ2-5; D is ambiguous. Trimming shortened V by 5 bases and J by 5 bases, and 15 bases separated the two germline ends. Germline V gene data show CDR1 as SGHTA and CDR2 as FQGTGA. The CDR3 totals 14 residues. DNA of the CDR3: TGTGCCAGCAGCCATGCAGGCGGTAGGGAGACCCAGTACTTC. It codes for CASSHAGGRETQYF. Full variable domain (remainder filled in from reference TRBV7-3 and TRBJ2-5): GAGVSQTPSNKVTEKGKYVELRCDPISGHTALYWYRQSLGQGPEFLIYFQGTGAADDSGLPNDRFFAVRPEGSVSTLKIQRTERGDSAVYLCASSHAGGRETQYFGPGTRLLVL.

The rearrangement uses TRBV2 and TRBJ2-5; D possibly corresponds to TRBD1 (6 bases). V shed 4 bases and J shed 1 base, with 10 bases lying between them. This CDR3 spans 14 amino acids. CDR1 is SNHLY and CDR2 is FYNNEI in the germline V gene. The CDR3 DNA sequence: TGTGCCAGCAGTGTCGGACAGTTCCAAGAGACCCAGTACTTC. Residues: CASSVGQFQETQYF.

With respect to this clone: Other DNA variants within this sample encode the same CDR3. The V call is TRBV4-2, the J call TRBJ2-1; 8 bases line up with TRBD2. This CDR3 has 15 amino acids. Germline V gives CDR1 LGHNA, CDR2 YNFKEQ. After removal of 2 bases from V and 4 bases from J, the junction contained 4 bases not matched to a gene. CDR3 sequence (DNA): TGTGCCAGCAGCCAACGGGGGGGAACATACAATGAGCAGTTCTTC. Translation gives CASSQRGGTYNEQFF.

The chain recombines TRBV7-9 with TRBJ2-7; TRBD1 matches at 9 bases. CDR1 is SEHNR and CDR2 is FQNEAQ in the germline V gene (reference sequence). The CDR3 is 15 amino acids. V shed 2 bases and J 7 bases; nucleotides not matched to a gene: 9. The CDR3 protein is CASSLSGTGLSEQYF. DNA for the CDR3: TGTGCCAGCAGCTTATCCGGGACAGGGCTTTCGGAGCAGTACTTC. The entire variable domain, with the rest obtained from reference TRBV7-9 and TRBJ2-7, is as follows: DTGVSQNPRHKITKRGQNVTFRCDPISEHNRLYWYRQTLGQGPEFLTYFQNEAQLEKSRLLSDRFSAERPKGSFSTLEIQRTEQGDSAMYLCASSLSGTGLSEQYFGPGTRLTVT.

Here the CDR3 DNA reads TGTGCCAGTAAGGGGACAGGGTCCTACAATGAGCAGTTCTTC. This gives the protein CASKGTGSYNEQFF. The chain recombines TRBV19 with TRBJ2-1, with TRBD1 identical over 9 bases. CDR3 size: 14 residues. The germline gives CDR1 LNHDA, CDR2 SQIVND (reference sequence). The ends lost 7 bases at V and 1 base at J; junction bases unmatched: 2.

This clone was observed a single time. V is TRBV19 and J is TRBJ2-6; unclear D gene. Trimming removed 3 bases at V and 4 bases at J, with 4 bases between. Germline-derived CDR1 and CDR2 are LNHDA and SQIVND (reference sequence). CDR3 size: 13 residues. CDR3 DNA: TGTGCCAGTAGTATCGGAGGGGCCAACGTCCTGACTTTC. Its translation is CASSIGGANVLTF.

CDR3 coding DNA: TGTGCCAGCAGCACCCGACTAGCGGGGTACGCCTACAATGAGCAGTTCTTC. Its protein product is CASSTRLAGYAYNEQFF. The chain recombines TRBV7-6 with TRBJ2-1, with TRBD2 matching over 11 bases. Germline loops: CDR1 SGHVS, CDR2 FNYEAQ. CDR3 size: 17 residues. Losses at the gene ends were 5 bases for V and 2 bases for J; bases not matched to a gene: 8. Full variable domain (missing parts from reference TRBV7-6 and TRBJ2-1): GAGVSQSPRYKVTKRGQDVALRCDPISGHVSLYWYRQALGQGPEFLTYFNYEAQQDKSGLPNDRFSAERPEGSISTLTIQRTEQRDSAMYRCASSTRLAGYAYNEQFFGPGTRLTVL.

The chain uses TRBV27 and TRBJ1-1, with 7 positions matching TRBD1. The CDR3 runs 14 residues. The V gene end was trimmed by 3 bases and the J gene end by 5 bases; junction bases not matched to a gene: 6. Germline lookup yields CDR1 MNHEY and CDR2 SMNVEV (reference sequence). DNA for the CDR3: TGTGCCAGCAGTTTCGTTTCAGGGGGGACTGAAGCTTTCTTT. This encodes CASSFVSGGTEAFF.